The source of this TCR beta chain is a study of radiotherapy plus CTLA-4 blockade in lung cancer. Only in-frame clones appear in the TCRdb table, and some are missing; sequencing was by immunoSEQ multiplex PCR. The sample carries some 52,000 clones, under 85% recorded once. Notes on the study in general: In blood, tumor-derived TCR clones expanded after radiotherapy plus ipilimumab.

Those with chemo-refractory metastatic non-small-cell lung cancer were treated with focal radiation combined with CTLA-4 blockade using ipilimumab. Comments on this clone: Its antigen is not identified.

This sequence originates from a human donor with non-small cell lung cancer who had a partial response to radiotherapy plus ipilimumab. Specimen: peripheral blood, collected from a patient treated with radiotherapy plus ipilimumab.

Here the CDR3 reads CASSPTGAETQYF. The CDR3 DNA is TGTGCCAGCAGCCCGACAGGGGCAGAGACCCAGTACTTC. This chain connects TRBV5-4 to TRBJ2-5, with 8 nucleotides matching TRBD1. Germline V gene sequence: CDR1 SGHNT, CDR2 YYREEE (reference sequence). This CDR3 spans 13 amino acids. The junction had 3 bases not matched to a gene; V was cut back by 4 bases and J by 4 bases.